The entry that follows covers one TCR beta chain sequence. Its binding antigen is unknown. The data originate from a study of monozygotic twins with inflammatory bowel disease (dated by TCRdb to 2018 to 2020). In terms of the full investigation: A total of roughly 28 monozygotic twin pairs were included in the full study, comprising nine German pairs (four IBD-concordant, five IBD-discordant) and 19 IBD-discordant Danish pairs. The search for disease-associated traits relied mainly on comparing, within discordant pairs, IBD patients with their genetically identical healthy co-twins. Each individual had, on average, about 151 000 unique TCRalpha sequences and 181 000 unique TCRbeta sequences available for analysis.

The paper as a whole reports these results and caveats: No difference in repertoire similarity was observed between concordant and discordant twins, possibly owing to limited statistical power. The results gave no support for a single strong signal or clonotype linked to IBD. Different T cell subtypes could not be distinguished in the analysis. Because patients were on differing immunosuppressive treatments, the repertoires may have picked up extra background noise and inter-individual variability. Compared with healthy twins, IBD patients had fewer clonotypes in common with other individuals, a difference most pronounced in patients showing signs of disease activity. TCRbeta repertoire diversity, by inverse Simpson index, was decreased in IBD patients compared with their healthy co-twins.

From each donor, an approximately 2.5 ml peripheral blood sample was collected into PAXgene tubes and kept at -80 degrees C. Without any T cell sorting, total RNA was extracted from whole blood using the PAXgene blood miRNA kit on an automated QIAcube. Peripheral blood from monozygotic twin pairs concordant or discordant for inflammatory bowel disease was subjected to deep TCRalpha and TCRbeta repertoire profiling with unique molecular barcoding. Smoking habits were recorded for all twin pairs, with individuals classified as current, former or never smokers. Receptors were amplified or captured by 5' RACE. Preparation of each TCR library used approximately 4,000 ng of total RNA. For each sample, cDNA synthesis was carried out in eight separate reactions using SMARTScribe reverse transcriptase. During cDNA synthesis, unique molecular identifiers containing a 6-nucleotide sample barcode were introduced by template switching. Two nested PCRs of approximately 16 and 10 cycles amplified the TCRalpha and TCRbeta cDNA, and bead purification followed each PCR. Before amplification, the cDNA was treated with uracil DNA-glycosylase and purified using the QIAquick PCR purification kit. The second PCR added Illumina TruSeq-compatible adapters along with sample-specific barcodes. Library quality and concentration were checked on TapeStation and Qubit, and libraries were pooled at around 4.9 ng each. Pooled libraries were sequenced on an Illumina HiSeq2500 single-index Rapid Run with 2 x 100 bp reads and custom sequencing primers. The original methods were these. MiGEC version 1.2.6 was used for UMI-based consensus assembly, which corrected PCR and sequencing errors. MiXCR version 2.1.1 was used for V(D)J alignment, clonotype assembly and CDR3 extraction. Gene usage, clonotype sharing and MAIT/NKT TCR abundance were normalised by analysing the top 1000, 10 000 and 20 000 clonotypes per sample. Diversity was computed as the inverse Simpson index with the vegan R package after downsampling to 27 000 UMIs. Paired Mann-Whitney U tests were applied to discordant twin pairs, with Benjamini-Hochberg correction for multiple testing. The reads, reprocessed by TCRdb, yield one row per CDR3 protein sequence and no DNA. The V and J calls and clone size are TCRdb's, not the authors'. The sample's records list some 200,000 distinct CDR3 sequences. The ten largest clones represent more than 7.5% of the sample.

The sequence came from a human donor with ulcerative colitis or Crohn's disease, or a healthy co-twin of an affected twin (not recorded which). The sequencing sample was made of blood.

The CDR3 protein: CASSQVRGNTGELFF. The receptor chain draws on TRBV4-1 and TRBJ2-2. From cysteine to phenylalanine, the CDR3 is 15 amino acids long. There is no recorded DNA. Sequences MGHRA (CDR1) and YSYEKL (CDR2) are obtained from the germline V gene.